Shown below are 31 T cell receptor beta chains from a single sample sequenced in a study of T cell responses to AZD1222 COVID-19 vaccine. Libraries were prepared by immunoSEQ multiplex PCR; TCRdb keeps only in-frame clonotypes and omits some of them. The profile shows about 31,000 clones, around 89% of them singletons. The sample here was peripheral blood, taken 28 days after the second AZD1222 dose. Receptors originate from an adult who received the AZD1222 COVID-19 vaccine.

The chain uses TRBV12-3 or TRBV12-4 and TRBJ1-1; the D is unclear. The CDR3 is made up of 13 amino acids. V lost 6 bases, J lost 4 bases, and 12 bases lay in between. The CDR3 is CASRYDWGTEAFF. The DNA for the CDR3 is TGTGCCAGCAGGTACGATTGGGGCACTGAAGCTTTCTTT.

The rearrangement joins TRBV7-8 to TRBJ1-1; TRBD1 agrees at 10 bases. The germline V gene encodes CDR1 SGHVS and CDR2 FQNEAQ. CDR3 length: 15 amino acids. Unmatched junction bases numbered 8, after V lost 5 bases and J lost 5 bases. The CDR3 nucleotides read TGTGCCAGCAGCCATATTGGGACAGGGGTTACTGAAGCTTTCTTT. This translates into CASSHIGTGVTEAFF.

This CDR3 is CASSVIDGGTQYF. The CDR3 region has the DNA TGTGCCAGCAGTGTAATTGATGGAGGAACCCAGTACTTC. V gene TRBV12-3 or TRBV12-4 combines with J gene TRBJ2-5, with D possibly matching TRBD2 (5 bases). V was pared by 5 bases and J by 8 bases, with 15 bases between. The CDR3 totals 13 residues.

This chain links TRBV18 with TRBJ2-3; maybe TRBD2 (6 bases). CDR3 length equals 15 residues. CDR1 and CDR2 from the germline V gene are KGHSH and LQKENI. The germline V and J ends were trimmed by 3 bases and 2 bases, with 12 bases remaining between them. The DNA for the CDR3 is TGTGCCAGCTCACCTCCAGGCGGGATCACAGATACGCAGTATTTT. Its protein is CASSPPGGITDTQYF.

V usage is TRBV3-1 (or the pseudogene TRBV3-2) and J usage is TRBJ1-1; 10 nucleotides agree with TRBD1. Germline V lookup: CDR1 LGHDT, CDR2 YNNKEL (reference sequence). The CDR3 loop spans 17 amino acids. V shed 0 bases, J shed 4 bases, and the junction held 8 bases outside the gene matches. CDR3 DNA sequence: TGTGCCAGCAGCCAAGAGGTCGACAGGGGGCGTCCCACTGAAGCTTTCTTT. This sequence encodes CASSQEVDRGRPTEAFF.

V gene TRBV7-9 combines with J gene TRBJ1-2; a weak D match, TRBD1 (5 bases). Germline V CDR1 and CDR2: SEHNR, FQNEAQ (reference sequence). V was cut by 2 bases and J by 6 bases, with 13 bases left in between. This CDR3 region has 14 residues. CDR3 loop: CASSLSSQGHGYTF. The CDR3 DNA is TGTGCCAGCAGCTTATCAAGTCAGGGACATGGCTACACCTTC.

V gene TRBV2 combines with J gene TRBJ2-7, with 15 bases aligning to TRBD2. The J segment lost 4 bases and the V segment lost 3 bases, leaving 4 bases of the junction unmatched. The germline gives CDR1 SNHLY, CDR2 FYNNEI. The CDR3 is 16 residues long. The CDR3 spells CASSEWTSGGGYEQYF. As DNA, the CDR3 is TGTGCCAGCAGTGAGTGGACTAGCGGGGGGGGATACGAGCAGTACTTC.

V is TRBV18 and J is TRBJ1-5, with TRBD1 as a possible D gene (5 bases). The ends were cut back, 4 bases at V and 5 bases at J, with 15 bases in the middle. This CDR3 has 15 residues. Germline-derived CDR1 and CDR2 are KGHSH and LQKENI. The CDR3 loop is CASSLAVGGDQPQHF. The CDR3 bases are TGTGCCAGCTCACTAGCGGTTGGGGGGGATCAGCCCCAGCATTTT.

This clone has only a few counts. This chain connects TRBV27 to TRBJ1-3; TRBD1 aligns across 7 bases. This CDR3 region has 15 residues. The V segment lost 5 bases and the J segment 0 bases; nucleotides outside the gene matches: 4. Germline V CDR1 and CDR2: MNHEY, SMNVEV (reference sequence). CDR3 sequence: CASSQDRRSGNTIYF. CDR3 nucleotides: TGTGCCAGCAGTCAGGACAGGCGCTCTGGAAACACCATATATTTT.

This clone showed up just once. The chain uses TRBV4-1 and TRBJ1-2; 12 nucleotides match TRBD1. Per germline, CDR1 MGHRA and CDR2 YSYEKL. This CDR3 is built from 14 residues. Trimming took 3 bases from V and 6 from J; bases not matched to a gene: 2. The CDR3 reads CASSQGTGGNGYTF. In nucleotides, the CDR3 is TGCGCCAGCAGCCAGGGGACAGGGGGCAATGGCTACACCTTC.

The chain carries TRBV3-1 (or the pseudogene TRBV3-2) and TRBJ2-3, with TRBD2 matching 9 bases. This CDR3 is 17 amino acids long. Germline loops: CDR1 LGHDT, CDR2 YNNKEL (reference sequence). The junction had 9 bases not matched to a gene; V was cut back by 4 bases and J by 1 base. The CDR3 is CASSRGGWTSGTDTQYF. The CDR3 DNA reads as TGTGCCAGCAGCCGGGGAGGTTGGACTAGCGGCACAGATACGCAGTATTTT.

This sequence joins TRBV7-3 and TRBJ2-2; tentatively, D is TRBD2 (7 bases). The CDR3 has 16 residues. Trimming took off 1 base at V and 4 bases at J, with 13 bases between the two ends. The germline CDR1 and CDR2 sequences are SGHTA and FQGTGA. The CDR3 region is CASSLNGGPRTGELFF. Written as DNA, the CDR3 is TGTGCCAGCAGCTTAAACGGGGGGCCTCGCACCGGGGAGCTGTTTTTT. Drawing the rest from reference TRBV7-3 and TRBJ2-2, the complete variable domain is GAGVSQTPSNKVTEKGKYVELRCDPISGHTALYWYRQSLGQGPEFLIYFQGTGAADDSGLPNDRFFAVRPEGSVSTLKIQRTERGDSAVYLCASSLNGGPRTGELFFGEGSRLTVL.

The J gene is TRBJ2-5, the V gene TRBV19, with TRBD2 as a possible D gene (5 bases). Germline V gene sequence: CDR1 LNHDA, CDR2 SQIVND (reference sequence). V lost 3 bases, J lost 7 bases, and 21 bases lay in between. CDR3 length: 16 amino acids. CDR3: CASSMEGKPLGVTQYF. CDR3 in DNA: TGTGCCAGTAGTATGGAAGGGAAGCCCTTGGGAGTGACCCAGTACTTC.

This chain uses TRBV7-6 with TRBJ2-7, with a tentative D call TRBD1 (6 bases). V dropped 5 bases and J dropped 3 bases, with 17 bases sitting between them. CDR3 length: 15 amino acids. From germline, CDR1 is SGHVS and CDR2 FNYEAQ. Here the CDR3 DNA reads TGTGCCAGCAGCCCCCGACAGGAAGGGTACTACGAGCAGTACTTC. Protein: CASSPRQEGYYEQYF.

V usage is TRBV15 and J usage is TRBJ2-1; a weak D match, TRBD1 (6 bases). The CDR3 sequence is 15 residues long. Germline V lookup: CDR1 LNHNV, CDR2 YYDKDF (reference sequence). Trimming left V 4 bases short and J 4 bases short, with 14 bases between. CDR3 nucleotide sequence: TGTGCCACCAGCACAACCTCGGGACAATACAATGAGCAGTTCTTC. It codes for CATSTTSGQYNEQFF.

The rearrangement links TRBV5-1 to TRBJ1-1, with 9 bases identical to TRBD1. V shed 4 bases and J 7 bases; nucleotides not matched to a gene: 5. This CDR3 region has 13 residues. Germline CDR1 and CDR2: SGHRS and YFSETQ. The CDR3 region has the DNA TGCGCCAGCAGCAGGGGACAGGGTGGTGAAGCTTTCTTT. It yields the protein CASSRGQGGEAFF.

The rearrangement uses TRBV28 and TRBJ2-1; 7 positions agree with TRBD1. The CDR3 totals 15 residues. V shed 9 bases and J 4 bases; nucleotides not matched to a gene: 12. The germline CDR1 and CDR2 sequences are MDHEN and SYDVKM. CDR3 sequence: CASHSHRDRYNEQFF. CDR3 DNA: TGTGCCAGTCATTCTCATCGGGACAGATACAATGAGCAGTTCTTC.

This clone was detected a few times. This chain uses TRBV6-2 or TRBV6-3 with TRBJ1-6, with TRBD1 matching 12 bases. Germline V lookup: CDR1 MNHEY, CDR2 SVGEGT. This CDR3 comprises 15 residues. V dropped 2 bases and J dropped 8; count of bases not matched to a gene: 1. This CDR3 is CASSYRDRGHSPLHF. CDR3 nucleotides: TGTGCCAGCAGTTACCGGGACAGGGGGCATTCACCCCTCCACTTT.

The chain employs TRBV27 and TRBJ1-4, with D possibly matching TRBD1 (6 bases). With 1 base removed from V and 7 bases from J, the gap between germline ends came to 13 bases. The CDR3 runs 15 residues. The germline gives CDR1 MNHEY, CDR2 SMNVEV (reference sequence). The CDR3: CASSLLGAATEKLFF. CDR3 coding DNA: TGTGCCAGCAGTTTATTGGGGGCCGCTACTGAAAAACTGTTTTTT.

The CDR3 loop reads CAMMGEGQPQHF. In DNA form, the CDR3 reads TGTGCCATGATGGGGGAGGGGCAGCCCCAGCATTTT. The chain uses TRBV10-3 and TRBJ1-5; TRBD1 is a possible D gene (5 bases). Germline values: CDR1 ENHRY, CDR2 SYGVKD. The CDR3 is 12 amino acids. Trimming shortened V by 9 bases and J by 7 bases, and 13 bases separated the two germline ends.

This clone was detected only once. The chain employs TRBV6-5 and TRBJ1-6; no clear D. Trimming pared 10 bases from V and 5 bases from J, leaving 12 bases between. The CDR3 has 13 residues. Germline values: CDR1 MNHEY, CDR2 SVGAGI. CDR3 amino acids: CATRHVDNSPLHF. The CDR3 coding sequence is TGTGCCACCAGACACGTGGATAATTCACCCCTCCACTTT.

This sequence joins TRBV18 and TRBJ1-6, with 8 bases matching TRBD1. From germline, CDR1 is KGHSH and CDR2 LQKENI. The CDR3 totals 14 residues. V shed 3 bases, J shed 7 bases, and the junction held 2 bases outside the gene matches. The CDR3 DNA sequence: TGTGCCAGCTCACCTGGACAGGGCAATTCACCCCTCCACTTT. Protein: CASSPGQGNSPLHF.

This sequence joins TRBV6-5 and TRBJ1-1; 8 bases fit TRBD1. The trim removed 6 bases at V and 5 bases at J, leaving 5 bases unmatched. The V gene's germline CDR1 is MNHEY and CDR2 SVGAGI. There are 13 residues in the CDR3. The DNA of the CDR3 is TGTGCCAGCAGAATCACAGGGGGAACTGAAGCTTTCTTT. Encoded protein: CASRITGGTEAFF.

In its sample, this clone was seen once. The chain combines TRBV10-2 with TRBJ1-2; D call uncertain. CDR1 and CDR2 (germline): WSHSY, SAAADI. The CDR3 is 14 amino acids. Trimming removed 2 bases from V and 0 bases from J, with 7 bases in between. CDR3 nucleotides: TGCGCCAGCAGTGAGGGCGCCTCTAACTATGGCTACACCTTC. Translation: CASSEGASNYGYTF.

This rearrangement joins TRBV6-5 to TRBJ2-5; D is uncertain. Looked up from germline, CDR1 is MNHEY and CDR2 is SVGAGI. V was shortened by 5 bases and J by 5 bases, with 9 bases between the two germline ends. This CDR3 spans 12 amino acids. The CDR3 protein is CASSSRPETQYF. The CDR3 DNA sequence: TGTGCCAGCAGTAGCCGACCGGAGACCCAGTACTTC.

CDR3 nucleotides: TGTGCCACCAGCAAGGAGGGGCAGAGAGCATCCGGAAACACCATATATTTT. Protein: CATSKEGQRASGNTIYF. The gene calls are TRBV15 and TRBJ1-3; tentative D call: TRBD1 (5 bases). Per the germline V gene, CDR1 is LNHNV and CDR2 is YYDKDF (reference sequence). The V end was cut by 4 bases, the J end by 4 bases, with 20 bases between. The CDR3 covers 17 residues.

The rearrangement uses TRBV9 and TRBJ2-7; 12 nucleotides line up with TRBD1. Trimming at V came to 0 bases and at J to 6 bases, leaving 4 bases not matched to a gene. Germline CDR1 SGDLS, CDR2 YYNGEE. The CDR3 is 15 residues long. The CDR3 region has the DNA TGTGCCAGCAGCGTAGGTGCGGGACAGGGGGCCGAGCAGTACTTC. Protein: CASSVGAGQGAEQYF.

This clone was detected once. The J gene is TRBJ1-4, the V gene TRBV7-2; D possibly corresponds to TRBD1 (5 bases). Per the germline V gene, CDR1 is SGHTA and CDR2 is FQGNSA. This CDR3 spans 15 amino acids. V was shortened by 2 bases and J by 5 bases, with 12 bases between the two germline ends. The CDR3 DNA is TGTGCCAGCAGCTTAAATAAGGGACGGAATGAAAAACTGTTTTTT. It codes for CASSLNKGRNEKLFF. Looking up the rest from reference TRBV7-2 and TRBJ1-4 gives the full variable domain: GAGVSQSPSNKVTEKGKDVELRCDPISGHTALYWYRQSLGQGLEFLIYFQGNSAPDKSGLPSDRFSAERTGGSVSTLTIQRTQQEDSAVYLCASSLNKGRNEKLFFGSGTQLSVL.

The chain recombines TRBV12-3 or TRBV12-4 with TRBJ2-5; TRBD1 or TRBD2 may be the D gene (5 bases each). The CDR3 covers 13 residues. The ends were cut back, 7 bases at V and 7 bases at J, with 16 bases in the middle. The CDR3 DNA is TGTGCCAGCACCCAGGGCCTAGGAGGGACCCAGTACTTC. Translating it yields CASTQGLGGTQYF.

J is TRBJ2-1 and V is TRBV19; D is possibly TRBD1 (6 bases). CDR1 is LNHDA and CDR2 is SQIVND in the germline V gene (reference sequence). Trimming pared 2 bases from V and 2 bases from J, leaving 10 bases between. The CDR3 extends over 15 amino acids. Here the CDR3 DNA reads TGTGCCAGTAGTATAACACAGGGTGCCTACAATGAGCAGTTCTTC. This translates into CASSITQGAYNEQFF.

The chain couples TRBV6-5 to TRBJ1-2; no clear D. The germline CDR1 and CDR2 sequences are MNHEY and SVGAGI. The length of the CDR3 is 13 residues. Trimming cost V 6 bases and J 2 bases, with 10 bases left between them. For the CDR3, the DNA is TGTGCCAGCAGCCCCGGGAGGAACTATGGCTACACCTTC. Protein: CASSPGRNYGYTF.